The clone carrying this T cell receptor (beta chain) showed up just once. Its target is not known. This sample is drawn from a study of T-cell memory formation after mild COVID-19. The overall study: The TCR clusters were mostly specific to one donor.

TCRdb processed the 5' RACE reads anew with MiXCR; each CDR3 protein has one entry. The repertoire holds approximately 300,000 distinct CDR3 sequences, with roughly a fifth as singletons. This CDR3 has 13 residues. Findings and limits, study-wide: Pre-infection memory carried some responding clones, suggesting that cross-reactive memory joined.

The genes are TRBV21-1 and TRBJ1-1; whether TRBD1, the table's D call, matches the DNA was not checked. TRBV21-1 is a known pseudogene. The sample comprised PBMCs or a T cell subset sorted from them (not recorded which). This clonotype was obtained from a man between 18 and 35 years old who had mild COVID-19 (a few samples of this study predate the infection). Cell type and time point are not known. CDR3 sequence: CASSKAAPAEAFF. The CDR3, as DNA: TGTGCCAGCAGCAAAGCCGCGCCGGCTGAAGCTTTCTTT.